This TCR beta chain was retrieved from a study of CD8 T cells in ankylosing spondylitis. Study-wide results and limits: Significantly higher representation of disease-linked clones was reported for matched ankylosing spondylitis synovial fluid. Characteristic of ankylosing spondylitis blood, it appeared, was a TCR beta motif comprising about eight highly homologous variants. As for the disease-linked clones, they showed a CD8+ phenotype and occurred at relatively low frequencies in peripheral blood.

The CDR3 is 14 amino acids. Trimming removed 7 bases at V and 5 bases at J, with 17 bases between. The V gene's germline CDR1 is MNHNS and CDR2 SASEGT. Concerning this clonotype itself: Its antigen is as yet unknown.

A quantitative 5'-RACE method, one with molecular barcodes, was used to make TCR beta libraries. TCRdb re-derived calls from the 5' RACE reads in MiXCR, one entry per CDR3 protein. Here the sample spans 750,000 to 850,000 distinct CDR3 sequences, 10% to 15% being singletons. This clonotype was obtained from a male donor with ankylosing spondylitis. The chain combines TRBV6-1 with TRBJ2-5, with D perhaps matching TRBD2 (6 bases). The source material was blood, either unsorted or a sorted T cell fraction (not recorded which). The CDR3 DNA is TGTGCCAGCATCCTGGGGGGAAGATGGGAGACCCAGTACTTC. Translating it yields CASILGGRWETQYF.